The rows below give T cell receptor beta chains drawn from one sample of a study of technical replicates of blood from a handful of donors. Some clones are missing from TCRdb's copy, which holds only in-frame ones; the method was immunoSEQ multiplex PCR. The data contain approximately 87,000 clones, approximately 96% of them singletons. Sequenced material: T cells isolated from PBMCs. The receptor source for this set is a human donor in good health. The CDR3 runs from the conserved cysteine through the conserved F or W. Each record gives: V gene, D gene, clone size, J gene, CDR3 DNA, CDR3 protein. D genes are given only for firm matches. A row's size may be missing; if present it is once, few, many or a size class.

>TRBV11-2|-|-|TRBJ2-5
TGTGCCAGCACCCTTAGTATAGCGGCCCAAGAGACCCAGTACTTC
CASTLSIAAQETQYF
>TRBV7-6|TRBD1|-|TRBJ1-1
TGTGCCAGCAGCTTAGCGGGACAGGGAAAGAGGACTGAAGCTTTCTTT
CASSLAGQGKRTEAFF
>TRBV6-1|-|-|TRBJ2-3
TGTGCCAGCAGACCAGGGGATACGCAGTATTTT
CASRPGDTQYF
>TRBV5-1|TRBD2|-|TRBJ2-5
TGCGCCAGCAGCGTCCTAGCGGACCCCAGGGCCTGGGAGACCCAGTACTTC
CASSVLADPRAWETQYF
>TRBV9|TRBD1|-|TRBJ2-2
TGTGCCAGCAGCCCTTGGACAGGGAACACCGGGGAGCTGTTTTTT
CASSPWTGNTGELFF
>TRBV2|-|-|TRBJ1-5
TGTGCCAGCACGGGAACAGACAATCAGCCCCAGCATTTT
CASTGTDNQPQHF
>TRBV6-5|-|-|TRBJ1-2
TGTGCCAGCAGTTACTCAGCGACCTATGGCTACACCTTC
CASSYSATYGYTF
>TRBV5-1|TRBD1|-|TRBJ2-1
TGCGCCAGCAGCCGGGACAGTTACAATGAGCAGTTCTTC
CASSRDSYNEQFF
>TRBV5-1|TRBD1|-|TRBJ2-7
TGCGCCAGCAGCTCACGACAGGGGAGCTCCTACGAGCAGTACTTC
CASSSRQGSSYEQYF
>TRBV4-1|-|-|TRBJ2-1
TGCGCCAGCAGCCAGCCTGAACGAGACTTCTACAATGAGCAGTTCTTC
CASSQPERDFYNEQFF
>TRBV7-9|TRBD2|once|TRBJ2-1
TGTGCCAGCAGCTTGACTAGCGGGGATCACAATGAGCAGTTCTTC
CASSLTSGDHNEQFF
>TRBV28|TRBD1|-|TRBJ2-7
TGTGCCAGCAGTTCCTCGGACAGGGCGTACGAGCAGTACTTC
CASSSSDRAYEQYF
>TRBV13|TRBD1|once|TRBJ2-7
TGTGCCAGCAGCATCGGGACAGGGGTCGAGCAGTACTTC
CASSIGTGVEQYF
>TRBV6-5|TRBD1|-|TRBJ2-7
TGTGCCAGCAGTTACTTTGGGGAACAGGGGGCGGTCGAGCAGTACTTC
CASSYFGEQGAVEQYF
>TRBV7-2|TRBD2|-|TRBJ2-3
TGTGCCAGCAGCTTATTTGCGGGAGGGGATACGCAGTATTTT
CASSLFAGGDTQYF
>TRBV9|TRBD2|-|TRBJ2-7
TGTGCCAGCAGCGACGGGGGGGGAGTGGACGAGCAGTACTTC
CASSDGGGVDEQYF
>TRBV19|-|-|TRBJ1-1
TGTGCCAGTAGTATAGTTGGAGGGAACACTGAAGCTTTCTTT
CASSIVGGNTEAFF
>TRBV6-5|-|-|TRBJ1-1
TGTGCCAGCAGTTACGGTAGGGGGTGGAACACTGAAGCTTTCTTT
CASSYGRGWNTEAFF
>TRBV7-9|TRBD1|-|TRBJ2-3
TGTGCCAGCAGCGCCTGGACAGGGGGTACAGATACGCAGTATTTT
CASSAWTGGTDTQYF